This T cell receptor beta chain was identified in a study of blood T cell repertoires in COVID-19. Looking at the study overall: Sites in the United States, Italy and Spain provided acute and convalescent COVID-19 samples. The analysed material was cDNA or gDNA that came from T cells, B-cell-depleted T cells, or PBMCs.

Per the original methods: Estimated nucleated cell counts came from reference gene primer amplification. Measured with immunoSEQ multiplex PCR; TCRdb has only the in-frame clones, and not every one. V, J and clone size were drawn from that table, and D and trimming were deduced from the DNA. The table includes some 130,000 clones, approximately 90% detected once. Input material: peripheral blood. This clonotype was sampled from a man in his 70s with active COVID-19.

This CDR3 reads CASSPGTSAGEQYF. The DNA of the CDR3 is TGTGCCAGCAGCCCCGGGACTAGCGCCGGCGAGCAGTACTTC. The rearrangement joins TRBV11-2 to TRBJ2-7; 10 bases fit TRBD2. J lost 6 bases, V lost 5 bases, and 7 bases had no gene match. From germline, CDR1 is SGHAT and CDR2 FQNNGV. This CDR3 is 14 amino acids long. Supplemented by reference TRBV11-2 and TRBJ2-7, the full variable domain reads EAGVAQSPRYKIIEKRQSVAFWCNPISGHATLYWYQQILGQGPKLLIQFQNNGVVDDSQLPKDRFSAERLKGVDSTLKIQPAKLEDSAVYLCASSPGTSAGEQYFGPGTRLTVT.